This is a list of T cell receptor beta chains from one sample in a study of T cell changes during pregnancy in multiple sclerosis. TCRdb keeps only in-frame clones here, not all; method: immunoSEQ multiplex PCR. The sample records some 44,000 clones, 80% to 95% being singletons. Sequenced here: CD4+ T cells from peripheral blood mononuclear cells, sampled before pregnancy. The source of these receptors is a female donor with multiple sclerosis, enrolled in a pregnancy study. The CDR3 runs from the conserved cysteine through the conserved F or W. The D gene is left open where the match is weak. For some rows the clone size is stated as once, few or many, or as a class when expanded; others skip it.

J gene | V gene | clone size | D gene | CDR3 protein | CDR3 DNA
TRBJ2-5 | TRBV28 | - | - | CASTTRGQETQYF | TGTGCCAGCACCACCCGGGGGCAAGAGACCCAGTACTTC
TRBJ2-1 | TRBV7-3 | - | TRBD2 | CASSLPSGRVSDEQFF | TGTGCCAGCAGCCTGCCTAGCGGGCGGGTTTCGGATGAGCAGTTCTTC
TRBJ1-1 | TRBV7-9 | - | TRBD1 | CASSPRTGKNTEAFF | TGTGCCAGCAGCCCTAGGACAGGGAAGAACACTGAAGCTTTCTTT
TRBJ2-3 | TRBV18 | - | TRBD2 | CASSLLAGGLTDTQYF | TGTGCCAGCTCACTATTAGCGGGAGGCCTGACAGATACGCAGTATTTT
TRBJ2-1 | TRBV6-6 | - | TRBD2 | CASSLSGAGGSEQFF | TGTGCCAGCAGTCTGTCAGGAGCGGGAGGGAGTGAGCAGTTCTTC
TRBJ2-5 | TRBV2 | - | TRBD2 | CASITEGTSGSQETQYF | TGTGCCAGCATCACGGAGGGAACTAGCGGGAGCCAAGAGACCCAGTACTTC
TRBJ2-5 | TRBV7-6 | - | TRBD2 | CASSLGSLTSALGGTQYF | TGTGCCAGCAGCTTAGGGTCACTGACTAGCGCACTTGGGGGGACCCAGTACTTC
TRBJ1-1 | TRBV5-1 | - | - | CASSNDGLMNTEAFF | TGCGCCAGCAGCAACGATGGGCTGATGAACACTGAAGCTTTCTTT
TRBJ1-2 | TRBV5-4 | - | TRBD1 | CASSQGQATNYGYTF | TGTGCCAGCAGCCAAGGACAGGCCACTAACTATGGCTACACCTTC
TRBJ2-7 | TRBV11-2 | - | TRBD2 | CASRSSGSQNEQYF | TGTGCCAGCAGATCTAGCGGGAGTCAAAACGAGCAGTACTTC
TRBJ1-6 | TRBV5-1 | - | TRBD1 | CATGQAVNSPLHF | TGCGCCACGGGACAGGCAGTAAATTCACCCCTCCACTTT
TRBJ1-2 | TRBV11-2 | - | - | CASSSPQGSSYGYTF | TGTGCCAGCAGCTCGCCTCAGGGGTCTAGCTATGGCTACACCTTC
TRBJ2-3 | TRBV7-9 | once | - | CASSHPGGGGLDTQYF | TGTGCCAGCAGCCATCCAGGCGGGGGCGGTTTAGATACGCAGTATTTT
TRBJ1-5 | TRBV5-7 | - | - | CASSLAAGNQPQHF | TGTGCCAGCAGCTTGGCAGCGGGAAATCAGCCCCAGCATTTT
TRBJ1-2 | TRBV19 | - | - | CASSIQGGGYTF | TGTGCCAGTAGTATACAGGGCGGTGGCTACACCTTC
TRBJ2-1 | TRBV19 | - | - | CASSIRGPYNEQFF | TGTGCCAGTAGTATTAGGGGTCCCTACAATGAGCAGTTCTTC
TRBJ2-1 | TRBV6-1 | - | - | CASSVREFNEQFF | TGTGCCAGCAGCGTCAGGGAATTCAATGAGCAGTTCTTC
TRBJ2-3 | TRBV19 | - | - | CASSTALGGGLNTDTQYF | TGTGCCAGTAGTACAGCCCTTGGAGGGGGCCTTAACACAGATACGCAGTATTTT
TRBJ1-5 | TRBV6-1 | - | - | CASSRLDIGTQHF | TGTGCCAGCAGTAGACTGGATATTGGCACCCAGCATTTT
TRBJ2-7 | TRBV5-1 | - | TRBD2 | CASSLAGGSYEQYF | TGCGCCAGCAGCTTAGCGGGAGGCTCCTACGAGCAGTACTTC
TRBJ1-5 | TRBV6-1 | - | - | CASSESRWGGNSNQPQHF | TGTGCCAGCAGTGAAAGCAGGTGGGGGGGGAATAGCAATCAGCCCCAGCATTTT
TRBJ2-7 | TRBV5-5 | - | - | CASSLYRQVVYEQYF | TGTGCCAGCAGCCTCTATAGGCAGGTCGTTTACGAGCAGTACTTC
TRBJ2-1 | TRBV6-1 | - | TRBD2 | CASSTSGNPYNEQFF | TGTGCCAGCAGTACTAGCGGGAACCCATACAATGAGCAGTTCTTC
TRBJ1-4 | TRBV11-2 | - | - | CASSLGGTTKETNEKLFF | TGTGCCAGCAGCTTAGGCGGTACCACCAAGGAAACTAATGAAAAACTGTTTTTT
TRBJ2-3 | TRBV11-2 | - | - | CASTPTSWDTQYF | TGTGCCAGCACCCCTACTAGCTGGGATACGCAGTATTTT
TRBJ2-1 | TRBV2 | once | - | CASREGNPYNEQFF | TGTGCCAGCAGGGAGGGAAACCCCTACAATGAGCAGTTCTTC
TRBJ2-1 | TRBV5-4 | - | TRBD2 | CASSFPSGGGNEQFF | TGTGCCAGCAGCTTTCCTAGCGGGGGGGGCAATGAGCAGTTCTTC
TRBJ1-3 | TRBV5-1 | - | - | CASSLAAQGSGNTIYF | TGCGCCAGCAGCTTGGCTGCTCAGGGCAGCGGAAACACCATATATTTT
TRBJ2-5 | TRBV4-2 | - | TRBD2 | CASSQEGLAGAYPRGTQYF | TGTGCCAGCAGCCAAGAGGGACTAGCGGGGGCCTACCCTCGTGGGACCCAGTACTTC
TRBJ1-1 | TRBV19 | - | - | CASRRGSYTEAFF | TGTGCCAGTAGAAGGGGGAGTTACACTGAAGCTTTCTTT
TRBJ2-1 | TRBV7-6 | - | - | CASSLPASHEQFF | TGTGCCAGCAGCTTACCAGCGTCCCATGAGCAGTTCTTC
TRBJ2-7 | TRBV30 | - | - | CAWSKGNSYEQYF | TGTGCCTGGAGTAAGGGGAATTCCTACGAGCAGTACTTC
TRBJ1-2 | TRBV5-1 | - | - | CASSLSGEGYGYTF | TGCGCCAGCAGCTTGTCAGGGGAGGGCTATGGCTACACCTTC
TRBJ1-6 | TRBV5-4 | - | - | CASSLKYSNSPLHF | TGTGCCAGCAGCTTGAAGTACAGTAATTCACCCCTCCACTTT
TRBJ2-1 | TRBV11-2 | - | - | CASSLAGQGHEQFF | TGTGCCAGCAGCTTAGCTGGTCAGGGCCATGAGCAGTTCTTC